These 20 T cell receptor beta chains originate from one sample sequenced in a study of circulating CD8 cells and anti-PD-1 response in melanoma (TCRdb year 2020). Reads for this sample came from a NextSeq 500. Starting from about 15 ng of total RNA, TCR libraries were made with the QIAseq Immune Repertoire RNA Library Kit, Human TCR Panel. TCRdb took the public reads, trimmed them with fastp at Q25, ran MiXCR for clone calling and kept in-frame beta chains. A single entry per CDR3 protein holds the most common genes and DNA from its merged rows. The sample yields over a hundred distinct CDR3 sequences; approximately 13% were counted once. Of the sample, more than 40% falls within the top ten clones. Using a BD FACSAria II cell sorter, four subsets defined by PD-1 and/or TIGIT were sorted out of live CD3+CD8+TCRalphabeta+ cells. The sample in question was CD8+ T cells from PBMCs, obtained at baseline or after one month of anti-PD-1 therapy (not recorded which). The receptors come from a human donor with melanoma.

In its sample, this clonotype ranks as large. The chain is built from TRBV20-1 and TRBJ2-3, with a weak D call TRBD2 (5 bases). The germline CDR1 and CDR2 sequences are DFQATT and SNEGSKA (reference sequence). This CDR3 comprises 13 residues. V lost 3 bases to trimming and J lost 2 bases, with 9 bases between them. CDR3 sequence reads: CSARGGPTDTQYF. The CDR3 region has the DNA TGCAGTGCTAGGGGCGGGCCCACAGATACGCAGTATTTT.

This clonotype rates as hyperexpanded (1% or more). V usage is TRBV2 and J usage is TRBJ2-7, with D perhaps matching TRBD1 or TRBD2 (6 bases each). The CDR3 totals 14 residues. The V end lost 8 bases, the J end lost 5 bases, and 19 bases lay between the germline ends. Germline V lookup: CDR1 SNHLY, CDR2 FYNNEI. CDR3 region: CASGRDTLTNEQYF. The DNA of the CDR3 is TGTGCCAGCGGGCGGGACACCCTGACCAACGAGCAGTACTTC.

J is TRBJ2-2 and V is TRBV2, with TRBD1 matching 8 bases. CDR1 and CDR2 from the germline V gene are SNHLY and FYNNEI. Trimming at V came to 7 bases and at J to 6 bases, leaving 7 bases not matched to a gene. The CDR3 has 14 residues. Written as DNA, the CDR3 is TGTGCCAGCAAGAGGACAGGGTGGGCCGGGGAGCTGTTTTTT. Translation gives CASKRTGWAGELFF.

This clonotype is large. The chain joins TRBV6-2 or TRBV6-3 to TRBJ1-1; the D gene is possibly TRBD1 (6 bases). V lost 4 bases and J 3 bases, leaving 18 bases between the germline ends. The germline V gene encodes CDR1 MNHEY and CDR2 SVGEGT. This CDR3 is built from 16 residues. The CDR3 DNA follows: TGTGCCAGCAGTTCCCCCACCGGGACACCAGACACTGAAGCTTTCTTT. Protein: CASSSPTGTPDTEAFF.

A remark on this clonotype: A much larger clone sits a single nucleotide away, making a read error possible. The rearrangement uses TRBV2 and TRBJ2-1, with a possible D match to TRBD2 (5 bases). The CDR3 has 15 amino acids. The germline V gene encodes CDR1 SNHLY and CDR2 FYNNEI. V was clipped by 7 bases and J by 12 bases, with 25 bases between them. For the CDR3, the DNA is TGTGCCAGCATCAGGAGGCCGTCCCTTTCGGATGGGCAGTTCTTC. This translates into CASIRRPSLSDGQFF.

Turning to this clonotype: A much larger clone is a single base away; this may be a read error. In this CDR3 the conserved last residue, phenylalanine or tryptophan, is missing, so a read error is likely. The CDR3 DNA reads as TGCAGCGTCCGGGACCTGGGGGAGACCCAGTACCTC. This translates into CSVRDLGETQYL. The V gene is TRBV29-1, the J gene TRBJ2-5; the D call may be TRBD1 or TRBD2 (5 bases each). Germline loops: CDR1 SQVTM, CDR2 ANQGSEA. Trimming removed 6 bases from V and 5 bases from J, with 13 bases in between. CDR3 length: 12 residues.

By sample share, this clonotype is large. V usage is TRBV20-1 and J usage is TRBJ2-1, with D possibly TRBD2 on 6 matching bases. CDR1 is DFQATT and CDR2 is SNEGSKA in the germline V gene (reference sequence). V was trimmed by 5 bases and J by 4 bases, leaving 18 bases between them. The length of the CDR3 is 15 residues. DNA of the CDR3: TGCAGTGCTTACCCGGGACTCGTATCTTACAATGAGCAGTTCTTC. It encodes CSAYPGLVSYNEQFF.

This clonotype is labeled large. V gene TRBV29-1 combines with J gene TRBJ2-7; D ambiguous. The ends were cut back, 5 bases at V and 2 bases at J, with 13 bases in the middle. The CDR3 consists of 13 residues. Germline values: CDR1 SQVTM, CDR2 ANQGSEA. The CDR3 region has the DNA TGCAGCGTTCTCCGGAACAGCCCCTACGAGCAGTACTTC. Translated, it gives CSVLRNSPYEQYF.

This clonotype is labeled large. This chain links TRBV30 with TRBJ2-7; a weak D match, TRBD1 (6 bases). This CDR3 is built from 15 residues. Trimming shortened V by 3 bases and J by 4 bases, and 19 bases separated the two germline ends. CDR1 is GTSNPN and CDR2 is SVGIG in the germline V gene (reference sequence). CDR3 bases: TGTGCCTGGAGCACAGGGTACGGCCAAAAGTACGAGCAGTACTTC. This sequence encodes CAWSTGYGQKYEQYF.

This clonotype is judged medium-sized (0.01 to 0.1%). V gene TRBV30 combines with J gene TRBJ2-1, with 10 bases identical to TRBD2. The CDR3 sequence is 14 residues long. CDR1 and CDR2 from the germline V gene are GTSNPN and SVGIG (reference sequence). V was clipped by 1 base and J by 4 bases; unmatched bases: 1. The CDR3 nucleotides read TGTGCCTGGAGTGAACTAGCGGGATACAATGAGCAGTTCTTC. Translating it yields CAWSELAGYNEQFF.

In its sample, this clonotype ranks as medium-sized (0.01 to 0.1%). Since a much larger clone is just one base distant, this may be a read error. The chain is built from TRBV2 and TRBJ2-2, with 9 bases aligning to TRBD2. Germline lookup yields CDR1 SNHLY and CDR2 FYNNEI. Germline trimming cut 8 bases from V and 7 bases from J; bases unmatched to any gene: 8. The CDR3 is 14 residues long. Here the CDR3 reads CASERGAYIGELFF. The CDR3 coding sequence is TGTGCCAGCGAGCGGGGGGCTTACATCGGGGAGCTGTTTTTT.

This clonotype is hyperexpanded by share. The chain joins TRBV2 to TRBJ2-1, with D tentatively TRBD2 (6 bases). The V and J ends lost 4 bases and 7 bases respectively, with 11 bases between them. Germline CDR1 SNHLY, CDR2 FYNNEI. The CDR3 sequence is 13 residues long. The CDR3 coding sequence is TGTGCCAGCAGTGTAGGAGGAGGGAATGAGCAGTTCTTC. This codes for CASSVGGGNEQFF.

By sample share, this clonotype is large. The V call is TRBV11-2, the J call TRBJ2-1; 8 positions match TRBD2. The CDR3 is 14 residues long. V was clipped by 0 bases and J by 7 bases; unmatched bases: 2. Germline-derived CDR1 and CDR2 are SGHAT and FQNNGV. CDR3 amino acids: CASSLDSGGNEQFF. Written as DNA, the CDR3 is TGTGCCAGCAGCTTAGATTCGGGAGGGAATGAGCAGTTCTTC.

By proportion, this clonotype is hyperexpanded. The V and J genes are TRBV27 and TRBJ2-1; 9 positions agree with TRBD1. The V segment lost 0 bases and the J segment 8 bases; nucleotides outside the gene matches: 5. This CDR3 has 15 residues. Germline CDR1 and CDR2: MNHEY and SMNVEV (reference sequence). The CDR3 nucleotides are TGTGCCAGCAGTTTATCCGGGACAGGGATAGATGAGCAGTTCTTC. Residues: CASSLSGTGIDEQFF.

This clonotype qualifies as large. The chain employs TRBV29-1 and TRBJ2-5; 7 bases align to TRBD1. With 5 bases clipped from V and 2 bases from J, the junction kept 5 bases outside the gene matches. The CDR3 totals 13 residues. Germline CDR1 SQVTM, CDR2 ANQGSEA. The CDR3 reads CSVPGQIQETQYF. The CDR3 DNA reads as TGCAGCGTTCCGGGACAGATACAAGAGACCCAGTACTTC. The variable domain in full, with the rest retrieved from reference TRBV29-1 and TRBJ2-5, is SAVISQKPSRDICQRGTSLTIQCQVDSQVTMMFWYRQQPGQSLTLIATANQGSEATYESGFVIDKFPISRPNLTFSTLTVSNMSPEDSSIYLCSVPGQIQETQYFGPGTRLLVL.

Judged by abundance, this clonotype is hyperexpanded (1% or more). The rearrangement uses TRBV12-5 and TRBJ2-2; D not resolved. The V gene lost 7 bases and the J gene lost 5 bases, with 11 bases spanning the gap. The CDR3 runs to 13 residues. Germline assignment: CDR1 LGHNT and CDR2 FRNRAP. CDR3 nucleotide sequence: TGTGCTAGTGCCTACGGTTTGACCGGGGAGCTGTTTTTT. This gives the protein CASAYGLTGELFF.

This clonotype is hyperexpanded. The V call is TRBV2, the J call TRBJ1-3; perhaps TRBD1 as D (6 bases). The V gene lost 4 bases and the J gene lost 5 bases, with 12 bases spanning the gap. The CDR3 has 14 amino acids. Germline V gene sequence: CDR1 SNHLY, CDR2 FYNNEI. This CDR3 is CASSVWQGRNTIYF. The CDR3 nucleotides read TGTGCCAGCAGTGTATGGCAGGGGCGAAACACCATATATTTT. Full variable domain (missing parts from reference TRBV2 and TRBJ1-3): EPEVTQTPSHQVTQMGQEVILRCVPISNHLYFYWYRQILGQKVEFLVSFYNNEISEKSEIFDDQFSVERPDGSNFTLKIRSTKLEDSAMYFCASSVWQGRNTIYFGEGSWLTVV.

By share, this clonotype counts as large (0.1 to 1%). This chain links TRBV20-1 with TRBJ1-1, with D perhaps matching TRBD1 (6 bases). Germline V gene lookup returns CDR1 DFQATT and CDR2 SNEGSKA (reference sequence). The germline V and J ends were trimmed by 6 bases and 1 base, with 12 bases remaining between them. The CDR3 has 13 residues. The CDR3 loop reads CSASTGTNTEAFF. The CDR3 DNA reads as TGCAGTGCCTCGACAGGTACGAACACTGAAGCTTTCTTT.

By share, this clonotype counts as medium-sized. A clone one base away is much larger, so this may be a read error. The gene calls are TRBV5-4 and TRBJ2-3; weak D call: TRBD2 (7 bases). This CDR3 spans 14 amino acids. Germline-derived CDR1 and CDR2 are SGHNT and YYREEE (reference sequence). The CDR3 region is CASSSWGGTYTQYF. The CDR3 coding sequence is TGTGCCAGCAGCTCCTGGGGGGGCACATATACGCAGTATTTT.

This clonotype is labeled as hyperexpanded. The rearrangement links TRBV4-1 to TRBJ2-1; D gene uncertain. V shed 0 bases and J shed 3 bases, with 9 bases lying between them. The V gene's germline CDR1 is MGHRA and CDR2 YSYEKL. This CDR3 contains 15 residues. The CDR3: CASSQDRAVYNEQFF. The CDR3 coding sequence is TGCGCCAGCAGCCAAGATCGGGCAGTCTACAATGAGCAGTTCTTC.